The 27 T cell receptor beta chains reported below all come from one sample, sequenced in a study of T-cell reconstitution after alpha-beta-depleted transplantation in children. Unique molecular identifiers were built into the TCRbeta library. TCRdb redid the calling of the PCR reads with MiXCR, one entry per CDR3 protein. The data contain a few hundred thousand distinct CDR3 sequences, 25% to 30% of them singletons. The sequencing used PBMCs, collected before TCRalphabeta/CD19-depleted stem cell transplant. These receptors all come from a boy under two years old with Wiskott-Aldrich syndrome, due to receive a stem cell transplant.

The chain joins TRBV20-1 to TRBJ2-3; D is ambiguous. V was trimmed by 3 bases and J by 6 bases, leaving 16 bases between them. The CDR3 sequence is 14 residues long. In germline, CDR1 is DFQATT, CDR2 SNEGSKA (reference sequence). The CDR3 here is CSASISRSGDTQYF. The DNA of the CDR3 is TGCAGTGCTAGTATCTCTAGGTCCGGGGATACGCAGTATTTT.

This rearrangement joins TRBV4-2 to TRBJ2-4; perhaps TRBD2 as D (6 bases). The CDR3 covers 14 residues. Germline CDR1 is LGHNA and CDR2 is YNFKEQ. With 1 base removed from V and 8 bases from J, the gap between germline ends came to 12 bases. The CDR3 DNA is TGTGCCAGCAGCCAAGTACGGGAGCTGGACATTCAGTACTTC. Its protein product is CASSQVRELDIQYF.

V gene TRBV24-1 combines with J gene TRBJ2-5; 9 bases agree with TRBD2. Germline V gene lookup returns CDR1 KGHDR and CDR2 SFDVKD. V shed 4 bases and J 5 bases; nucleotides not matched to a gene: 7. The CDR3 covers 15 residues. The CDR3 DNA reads TGTGCCACCAGTGAAGGGCTAGCGGGACAGGAGACCCAGTACTTC. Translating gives CATSEGLAGQETQYF.

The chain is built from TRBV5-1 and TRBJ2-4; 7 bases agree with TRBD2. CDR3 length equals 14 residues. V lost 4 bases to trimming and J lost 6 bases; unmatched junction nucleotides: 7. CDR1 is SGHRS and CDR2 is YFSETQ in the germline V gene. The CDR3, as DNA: TGCGCCAGCAGCGCGGGGGATAGGGGAAACATTCAGTACTTC. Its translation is CASSAGDRGNIQYF.

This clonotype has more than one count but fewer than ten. CDR3 protein: CASSPRDNLYNEQFF. CDR3 bases: TGTGCCAGCAGTCCCCGGGACAACCTCTACAATGAGCAGTTCTTC. V gene TRBV27 combines with J gene TRBJ2-1; perhaps TRBD1 as D (6 bases). Germline V gene sequence: CDR1 MNHEY, CDR2 SMNVEV (reference sequence). The CDR3 totals 15 residues. Trimming shortened V by 5 bases and J by 3 bases, and 14 bases separated the two germline ends.

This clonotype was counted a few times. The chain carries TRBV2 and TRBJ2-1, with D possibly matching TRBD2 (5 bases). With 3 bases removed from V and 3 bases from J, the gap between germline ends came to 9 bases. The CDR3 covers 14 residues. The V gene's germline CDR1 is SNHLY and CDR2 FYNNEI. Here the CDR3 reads CASSERVFYNEQFF. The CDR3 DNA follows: TGTGCCAGCAGTGAGAGGGTATTCTACAATGAGCAGTTCTTC.

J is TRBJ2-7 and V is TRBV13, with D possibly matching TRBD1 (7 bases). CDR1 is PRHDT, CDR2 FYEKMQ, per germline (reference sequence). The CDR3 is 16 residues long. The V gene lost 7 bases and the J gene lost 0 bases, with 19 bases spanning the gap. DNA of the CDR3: TGTGCCAGCAAAAGGGGGGTTGGGGACAGCTCCTACGAGCAGTACTTC. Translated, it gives CASKRGVGDSSYEQYF.

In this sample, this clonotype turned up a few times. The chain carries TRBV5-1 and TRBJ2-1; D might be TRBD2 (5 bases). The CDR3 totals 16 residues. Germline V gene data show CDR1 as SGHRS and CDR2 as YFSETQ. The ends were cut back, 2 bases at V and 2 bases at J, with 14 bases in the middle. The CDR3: CASSFGLASPYNEQFF. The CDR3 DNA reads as TGCGCCAGCAGCTTCGGACTTGCATCCCCCTACAATGAGCAGTTCTTC. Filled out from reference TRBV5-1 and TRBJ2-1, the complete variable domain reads KAGVTQTPRYLIKTRGQQVTLSCSPISGHRSVSWYQQTPGQGLQFLFEYFSETQRNKGNFPGRFSGRQFSNSRSEMNVSTLELGDSALYLCASSFGLASPYNEQFFGPGTRLTVL.

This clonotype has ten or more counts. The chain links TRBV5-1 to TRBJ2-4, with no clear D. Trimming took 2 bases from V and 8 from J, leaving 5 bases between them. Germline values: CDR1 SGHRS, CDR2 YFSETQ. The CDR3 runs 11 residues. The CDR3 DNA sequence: TGCGCCAGCAGCTTTGAGGACATTCAGTACTTC. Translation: CASSFEDIQYF.

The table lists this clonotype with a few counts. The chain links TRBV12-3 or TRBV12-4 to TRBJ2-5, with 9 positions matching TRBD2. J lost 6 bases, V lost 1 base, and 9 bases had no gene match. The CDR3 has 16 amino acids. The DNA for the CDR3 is TGTGCCAGCAGTTTAGTGGGTAGCGGGAGCTTACAGACCCAGTACTTC. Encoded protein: CASSLVGSGSLQTQYF.

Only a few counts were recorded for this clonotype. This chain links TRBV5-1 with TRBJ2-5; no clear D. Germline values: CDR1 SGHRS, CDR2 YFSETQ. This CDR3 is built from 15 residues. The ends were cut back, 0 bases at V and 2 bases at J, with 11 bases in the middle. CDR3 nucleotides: TGCGCCAGCAGCTTGGTGGCAGCTTTACAAGAGACCCAGTACTTC. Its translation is CASSLVAALQETQYF.

The CDR3: CASSSPRGSFHEQFF. The CDR3 region has the DNA TGTGCCAGCAGCTCCCCTCGCGGGAGTTTCCATGAGCAGTTCTTC. The chain links TRBV7-2 to TRBJ2-1; TRBD2 matches at 7 bases. The V segment lost 4 bases and the J segment 8 bases; nucleotides outside the gene matches: 11. The CDR3 totals 15 residues. Germline CDR1 and CDR2: SGHTA and FQGNSA.

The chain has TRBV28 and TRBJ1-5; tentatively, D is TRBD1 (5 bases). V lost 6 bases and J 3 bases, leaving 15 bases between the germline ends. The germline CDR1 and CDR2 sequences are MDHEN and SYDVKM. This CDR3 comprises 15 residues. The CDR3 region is CASRATGTPNQPQHF. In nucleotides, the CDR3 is TGTGCCAGCAGAGCGACCGGGACGCCCAATCAGCCCCAGCATTTT.

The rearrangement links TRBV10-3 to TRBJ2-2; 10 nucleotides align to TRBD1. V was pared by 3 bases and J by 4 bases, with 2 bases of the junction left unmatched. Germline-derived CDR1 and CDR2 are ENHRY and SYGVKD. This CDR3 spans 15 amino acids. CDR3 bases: TGTGCCATCAGTGAAAGGACAGGGGGCACCGGGGAGCTGTTTTTT. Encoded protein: CAISERTGGTGELFF.

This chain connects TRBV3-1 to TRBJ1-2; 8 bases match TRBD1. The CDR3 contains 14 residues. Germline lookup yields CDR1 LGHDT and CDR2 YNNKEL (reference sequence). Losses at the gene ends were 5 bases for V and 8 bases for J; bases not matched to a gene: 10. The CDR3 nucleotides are TGTGCCAGCAGCTCCCGGACAGGGTTTAGGGGCTACACCTTC. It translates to CASSSRTGFRGYTF.

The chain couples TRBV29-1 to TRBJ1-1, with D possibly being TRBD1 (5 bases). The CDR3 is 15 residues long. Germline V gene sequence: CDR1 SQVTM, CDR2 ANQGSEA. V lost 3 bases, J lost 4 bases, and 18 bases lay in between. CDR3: CSVEAGRAVSTEAFF. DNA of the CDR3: TGCAGCGTTGAGGCAGGGAGGGCGGTGAGCACTGAAGCTTTCTTT.

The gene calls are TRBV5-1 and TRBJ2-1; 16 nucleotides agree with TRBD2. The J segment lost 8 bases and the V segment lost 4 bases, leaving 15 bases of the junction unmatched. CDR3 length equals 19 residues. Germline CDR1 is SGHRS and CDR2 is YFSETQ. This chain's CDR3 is CASSKVPGLAGGLLDEQFF. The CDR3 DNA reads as TGCGCCAGCAGCAAGGTCCCGGGACTAGCGGGAGGGTTGCTCGATGAGCAGTTCTTC.

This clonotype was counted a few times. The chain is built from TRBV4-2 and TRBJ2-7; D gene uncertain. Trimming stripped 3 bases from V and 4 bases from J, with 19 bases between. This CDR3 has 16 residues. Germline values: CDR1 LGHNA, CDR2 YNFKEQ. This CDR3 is CASSHAASVSTYEQYF. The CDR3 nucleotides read TGTGCCAGCAGCCATGCCGCGTCGGTCAGTACATACGAGCAGTACTTC.

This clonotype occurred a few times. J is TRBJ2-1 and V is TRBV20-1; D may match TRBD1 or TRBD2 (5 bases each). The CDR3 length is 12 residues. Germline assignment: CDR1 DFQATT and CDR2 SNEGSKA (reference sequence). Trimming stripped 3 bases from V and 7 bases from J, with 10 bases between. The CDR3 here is CSASGAMNEQFF. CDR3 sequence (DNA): TGCAGTGCTAGCGGGGCAATGAATGAGCAGTTCTTC.

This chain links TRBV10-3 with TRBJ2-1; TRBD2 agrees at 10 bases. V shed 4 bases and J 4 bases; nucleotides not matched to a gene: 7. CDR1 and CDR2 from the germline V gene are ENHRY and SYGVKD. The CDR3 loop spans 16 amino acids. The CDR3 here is CAISVASGGGYNEQFF. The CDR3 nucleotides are TGTGCCATCAGTGTGGCCAGCGGGGGGGGTTACAATGAGCAGTTCTTC.

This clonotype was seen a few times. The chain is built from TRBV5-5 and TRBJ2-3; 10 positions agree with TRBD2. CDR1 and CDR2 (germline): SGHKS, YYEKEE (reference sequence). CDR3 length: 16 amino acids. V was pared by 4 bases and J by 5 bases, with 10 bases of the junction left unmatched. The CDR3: CASSPAGTSALDTQYF. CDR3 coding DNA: TGTGCCAGCAGCCCGGCCGGGACTAGCGCGTTAGATACGCAGTATTTT.

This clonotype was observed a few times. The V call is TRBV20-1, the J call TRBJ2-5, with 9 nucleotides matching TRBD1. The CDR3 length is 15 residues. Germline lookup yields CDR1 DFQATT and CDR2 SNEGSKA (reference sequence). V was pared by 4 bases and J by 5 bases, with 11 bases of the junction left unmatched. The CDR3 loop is CSATNWDRVLETQYF. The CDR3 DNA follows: TGCAGTGCTACGAATTGGGACAGGGTTTTGGAGACCCAGTACTTC.

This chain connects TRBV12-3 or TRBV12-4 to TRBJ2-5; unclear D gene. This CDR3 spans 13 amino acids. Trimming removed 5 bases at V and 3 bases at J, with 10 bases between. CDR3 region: CASSPRLKETQYF. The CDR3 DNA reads TGTGCCAGCAGTCCCCGTCTTAAAGAGACCCAGTACTTC.

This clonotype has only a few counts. The CDR3 loop is CASSRASGRNEQFF. The DNA for the CDR3 is TGTGCCAGCAGTAGGGCTAGCGGGAGGAATGAGCAGTTCTTC. The chain uses TRBV12-3 or TRBV12-4 and TRBJ2-1, with 11 bases identical to TRBD2. Losses at the gene ends were 5 bases for V and 7 bases for J; bases not matched to a gene: 4. The CDR3 runs 14 residues.

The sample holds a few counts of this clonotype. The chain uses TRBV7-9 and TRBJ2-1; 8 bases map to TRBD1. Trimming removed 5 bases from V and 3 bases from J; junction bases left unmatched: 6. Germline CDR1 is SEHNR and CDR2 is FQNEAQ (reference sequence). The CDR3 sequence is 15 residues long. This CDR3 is CASSVGTGGYNEQFF. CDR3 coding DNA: TGTGCCAGCAGCGTCGGGACAGGTGGCTACAATGAGCAGTTCTTC.

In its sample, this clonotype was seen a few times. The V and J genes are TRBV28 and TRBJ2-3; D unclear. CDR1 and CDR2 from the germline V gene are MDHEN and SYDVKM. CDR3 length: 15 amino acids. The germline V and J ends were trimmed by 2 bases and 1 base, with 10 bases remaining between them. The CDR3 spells CASSLITVGTDTQYF. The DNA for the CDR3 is TGTGCCAGCAGTTTAATAACAGTCGGCACAGATACGCAGTATTTT.

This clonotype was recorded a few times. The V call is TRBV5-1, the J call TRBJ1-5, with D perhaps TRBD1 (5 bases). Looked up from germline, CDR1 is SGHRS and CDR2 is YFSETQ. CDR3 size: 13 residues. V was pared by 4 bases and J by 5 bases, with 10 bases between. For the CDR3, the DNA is TGCGCCAGCAGCGAGCGGGGGGATCAGCCCCAGCATTTT. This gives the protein CASSERGDQPQHF.